This record concerns one T cell receptor beta chain sequence. The antigen is undetermined. These data come from a study of shared clonotypes between healthy human individuals. At the level of the study: Donor composition was two women and three men, aged 18 to 49. Every donor yielded three CD4 naive, three CD4 memory, two CD8 naive and one CD8 memory plate.

The study, taken as a whole, reports: Read depth was anticipated to influence clonotype sharing among donors.

Generated by immunoSEQ multiplex PCR, the TCRdb table keeps only in-frame clones and is missing some. The data contain 2 million to 2.5 million clones, around 95% of them singletons. This CDR3 spans 17 amino acids. V lost 5 bases and J lost 4; bases outside the gene matches: 16. CDR1 and CDR2 (germline): SGHAT, FQNNGV. Material: naive CD4+ T cells sorted from blood. The subset: CD45RA+ positively selected. The clonotype was recovered from a man aged 18-30 years in good health. The chain joins TRBV11-2 to TRBJ1-1; 7 bases map to TRBD1. The CDR3 nucleotides are TGTGCCAGCAGCCGAAACCCGACAGGGAAAGAGGGCACTGAAGCTTTCTTT. As protein: CASSRNPTGKEGTEAFF.